The subject of this entry is one T cell receptor (beta chain). In the source study's methods: Amplifying reference gene primers gave estimates of nucleated cell counts. Sequenced by immunoSEQ multiplex PCR; TCRdb stores in-frame clones only, minus some. That table is the source of V, J and clone size, and D and trimming were worked out from the DNA. Here the sample spans about 36,000 clones, 90% being singletons. The data originate from a study of blood T cell repertoires in COVID-19. The overall study: Acute and convalescent COVID-19 specimens originated in the United States, Italy and Spain.

The TCR originated in a human donor in a cohort sampled during active COVID-19. Source material: peripheral blood.

The CDR3 DNA reads as TGTGCCAGCAAGATAGCGGGAGTCGGCGAGCAGTACTTC. Encoded protein: CASKIAGVGEQYF. The chain uses TRBV12-3 or TRBV12-4 and TRBJ2-7; 9 bases line up with TRBD2. The V gene end was trimmed by 7 bases and the J gene end by 6 bases; junction bases not matched to a gene: 7. This CDR3 spans 13 amino acids.